A selection of T cell receptor beta chains follows, all from one sample in a study of a mutant IDH1 vaccine in newly diagnosed glioma. These receptors have no known antigen. Produced via immunoSEQ multiplex PCR; TCRdb's table is partial and in-frame only. The repertoire holds roughly 40,000 clones, approximately 85% seen once, with over 1.5% in the top ten. The sample was PBMCs, taken from a glioma patient whose treatment included an IDH1 peptide vaccine. These receptors were taken from a man aged 35 to 55 with glioma. Each CDR3 is given with its conserved first and last residue. The order of the fields is clone size, V gene, J gene, CDR3 protein. Rows give clone size only sometimes, using once, few, many, or a class for an expanded clone.

clone size: .
V gene: TRBV6-5
J gene: TRBJ2-3
CDR3 protein: CASSIAGAFTDTQYF

clone size: .
V gene: TRBV4-2
J gene: TRBJ1-1
CDR3 protein: CASSPTTANTEAFF

clone size: .
V gene: TRBV20-1
J gene: TRBJ2-7
CDR3 protein: CSARKGDEQYF

clone size: .
V gene: TRBV6-1
J gene: TRBJ2-1
CDR3 protein: CASSEWFFGDYNEQFF

clone size: once
V gene: TRBV6-1
J gene: TRBJ2-3
CDR3 protein: CASSERSRDSITDTQYF

clone size: .
V gene: TRBV6-5
J gene: TRBJ1-1
CDR3 protein: CASRKNVPSGTEAFF

clone size: .
V gene: TRBV28
J gene: TRBJ1-2
CDR3 protein: CASSSRTGAYGYTF

clone size: .
V gene: TRBV18
J gene: TRBJ1-2
CDR3 protein: CASSPDRGGYTF

clone size: once
V gene: TRBV7-8
J gene: TRBJ2-7
CDR3 protein: CASRQGAETSYEQYF

clone size: .
V gene: TRBV2
J gene: TRBJ2-1
CDR3 protein: CASSDDSGRTYNEQFF

clone size: few
V gene: TRBV29-1
J gene: TRBJ1-5
CDR3 protein: CSVEFQDNQPQHF

clone size: .
V gene: TRBV2
J gene: TRBJ2-7
CDR3 protein: CASSELVYDEQYF

clone size: .
V gene: TRBV9
J gene: TRBJ1-5
CDR3 protein: CASSVEGGFNQPQHF

clone size: .
V gene: TRBV5-1
J gene: TRBJ2-1
CDR3 protein: CASSLEGLIYNEQFF

clone size: .
V gene: TRBV27
J gene: TRBJ2-3
CDR3 protein: CASSFIGLGTIDTQYF

clone size: .
V gene: TRBV28
J gene: TRBJ1-2
CDR3 protein: CASRRQGTFNYGYTF

clone size: once
V gene: TRBV15
J gene: TRBJ2-1
CDR3 protein: CATSRQPGGSYNEQFF

clone size: .
V gene: TRBV19
J gene: TRBJ2-7
CDR3 protein: CASSEGTGPGYEQYF

clone size: .
V gene: TRBV9
J gene: TRBJ2-1
CDR3 protein: CASSVGGGDNEQFF

clone size: .
V gene: TRBV7-7
J gene: TRBJ1-3
CDR3 protein: CASSLAPPLSSGNTIYF

clone size: .
V gene: TRBV7-7
J gene: TRBJ2-5
CDR3 protein: CASSTHRVGQETQYF

clone size: .
V gene: TRBV6-4
J gene: TRBJ2-7
CDR3 protein: CASSDSTRRGRNEQYF

clone size: .
V gene: TRBV29-1
J gene: TRBJ2-1
CDR3 protein: CSVGVNEQFF

clone size: .
V gene: TRBV5-1
J gene: TRBJ2-7
CDR3 protein: CASSPIVGAYEQYF

clone size: .
V gene: TRBV11-2
J gene: TRBJ2-1
CDR3 protein: CASSTRLAGHNEQFF

clone size: .
V gene: TRBV7-2
J gene: TRBJ1-5
CDR3 protein: CASSGGSGAPNQPQHF

clone size: .
V gene: TRBV5-1
J gene: TRBJ1-5
CDR3 protein: CASSQGQGSNQPQHF

clone size: .
V gene: TRBV11-3
J gene: TRBJ2-7
CDR3 protein: CASSLSGTSYEQYF

clone size: .
V gene: TRBV5-1
J gene: TRBJ2-1
CDR3 protein: CASSIGTLNEQFF

clone size: .
V gene: TRBV5-1
J gene: TRBJ2-3
CDR3 protein: CASSLGLASTDTQYF

clone size: few
V gene: TRBV6-5
J gene: TRBJ1-5
CDR3 protein: CASSYRAGSQPQHF

clone size: .
V gene: TRBV9
J gene: TRBJ1-4
CDR3 protein: CASSGRTTNEKLFF

clone size: .
V gene: TRBV18
J gene: TRBJ2-5
CDR3 protein: CASSPRPDTQETQYF

clone size: .
V gene: TRBV7-7
J gene: TRBJ2-5
CDR3 protein: CASSPGGQETQYF

clone size: .
V gene: TRBV11-2
J gene: TRBJ1-2
CDR3 protein: CASSPEGYGYTF

clone size: .
V gene: TRBV4-1
J gene: TRBJ1-5
CDR3 protein: CASSQVGLSNQPQHF

clone size: once
V gene: TRBV6-4
J gene: TRBJ2-1
CDR3 protein: CASSAPLVEEGYNEQFF

clone size: .
V gene: TRBV6-1
J gene: TRBJ2-5
CDR3 protein: CASRPTSGVQETQYF

clone size: .
V gene: TRBV7-8
J gene: TRBJ2-1
CDR3 protein: CASSLVGGVAAIEQFF

clone size: .
V gene: TRBV11-3
J gene: TRBJ2-1
CDR3 protein: CASSLAPSSYNEQFF

clone size: .
V gene: TRBV12-5
J gene: TRBJ2-7
CDR3 protein: CASVQGSYEQYF

clone size: .
V gene: TRBV7-8
J gene: TRBJ2-7
CDR3 protein: CASSRGQGDEQYF